A selection of T cell receptor beta chains follows, all from one sample in a study of blood T cell repertoires in COVID-19. The repertoire was sequenced with immunoSEQ multiplex PCR; TCRdb's copy has only in-frame clones and lacks some. The data contain around 250,000 clones, around 80% of them singletons. Input material: PBMCs or T cells enriched from blood (not recorded which). These receptors came from a man in his forties who had been exposed to COVID-19. The CDR3 runs from the conserved cysteine through the conserved F or W. A D gene is named only where the DNA matches it firmly. Clone sizes are given selectively: once, few, many, or a class where the clone is expanded.

TRBV3-1/TRBV3-2	-	once	TRBJ2-7	TGTGCCAGCAGCTCCGGCGGAGGCCAGGGGGGCTCCTACGAGCAGTACTTC	CASSSGGGQGGSYEQYF
TRBV30	-	-	TRBJ1-4	TGTGCCTCGAGGGGCGCGGGCGAAAAACTGTTTTTT	CASRGAGEKLFF
TRBV11-2	-	-	TRBJ2-1	TGTGCCAGCAGCTTAATTCGCGGAGCTTACAATGAGCAGTTCTTC	CASSLIRGAYNEQFF
TRBV12-3/TRBV12-4	-	once	TRBJ1-2	TGTGCCAGCCAGGGCCCTACTAACTATGGCTACACCTTC	CASQGPTNYGYTF
TRBV28	-	-	TRBJ2-1	TGTGCCAGCAGTTTTAGGGGTCCTGAGCAGTTCTTC	CASSFRGPEQFF
TRBV30	-	once	TRBJ1-5	TGTGCCTGGGGGCGCAGCAATCAGCCCCAGCATTTT	CAWGRSNQPQHF
TRBV7-8	TRBD2	-	TRBJ2-7	TGTGCCAGCAGCTTAGCCGCTAGCGGGAGCCTCGAGCAGTACTTC	CASSLAASGSLEQYF
TRBV30	TRBD2	-	TRBJ2-5	TGTGCCTGGGAGCGGGGGAGGGAGACCCAGTACTTC	CAWERGRETQYF
TRBV2	-	-	TRBJ1-2	TGTGCCAGCAGTGTCAGGCAACTTTCAAATGGCTACACCTTC	CASSVRQLSNGYTF
TRBV6-5	-	-	TRBJ1-1	TGTGCCAGCAGTTACGGTGGGCTCGAAGCTTTCTTT	CASSYGGLEAFF
TRBV7-3	-	-	TRBJ1-3	TGTGCCAGCAGCTCCCAGGGAACCAATGGAAACACCATATATTTT	CASSSQGTNGNTIYF
TRBV6-5	TRBD1	-	TRBJ1-6	TGTGCCGGACAGACAGGGTCCTATAATTCACCCCTCCACTTT	CAGQTGSYNSPLHF
TRBV24-1	-	few	TRBJ1-2	TGTGCCACCAGTGATTTTTTCACTAACTATGGCTACACCTTC	CATSDFFTNYGYTF
TRBV6-5	-	-	TRBJ1-3	TGTGCCAGCAGTCTCTACTCTGGAAACACCATATATTTT	CASSLYSGNTIYF
TRBV5-1	TRBD1	-	TRBJ1-6	TGCGCCAGCAGCTCGGGGTGGGACAGGTTGGCACCCCTCCACTTT	CASSSGWDRLAPLHF
TRBV6-5	-	-	TRBJ2-7	TGTGCCAGCAGCGAGTCGGGGGCCTACGAGCAGTACTTC	CASSESGAYEQYF
TRBV11-3	TRBD2	-	TRBJ2-1	TGTGCCAGCAGCTCAGCGGGATTCGGTTCCTACAATGAGCAGTTCTTC	CASSSAGFGSYNEQFF
TRBV5-1	TRBD1	-	TRBJ2-2	TGCGCCAGCAGCCCGACAGGGTTTGACACCGGGGAGCTGTTTTTT	CASSPTGFDTGELFF
TRBV7-8	TRBD2	-	TRBJ2-1	TGTGCCAGCAGATCCGGGACTAGCGATGAGCAGTTCTTC	CASRSGTSDEQFF
TRBV11-2	-	-	TRBJ2-7	TGTGCCAGCAGCTTAGTGAACATCGACGAGCAGTACTTC	CASSLVNIDEQYF
TRBV12-3/TRBV12-4	-	-	TRBJ2-2	TGTGCCAGCAGTTTTCTCCCCGGGGAGCTGTTTTTT	CASSFLPGELFF
TRBV11-2	TRBD1	-	TRBJ1-2	TGTGCCAGCAGCTTTAATCCAGGGGGCAGCCGAGGCTACACCTTC	CASSFNPGGSRGYTF
TRBV24-1	-	-	TRBJ2-3	TGTGCCACCAGTGATCAACGGGATACGCAGTATTTT	CATSDQRDTQYF
TRBV6-5	-	-	TRBJ2-3	TGTGCCAGCGGGTTCAGCGAACTATTCACAGATACGCAGTATTTT	CASGFSELFTDTQYF
TRBV5-8	-	-	TRBJ2-4	TGTGCCAGCAGCTTGGGAGCGGGCCTAGCCAAAAACATTCAGTACTTC	CASSLGAGLAKNIQYF
TRBV6-5	-	-	TRBJ1-1	TGTGCCAGCAGGACGGACACCCATCAAGCTTTCTTT	CASRTDTHQAFF
TRBV5-1	-	-	TRBJ2-3	TGCGCCAGCAGCCCAACGTCCCCAGGTACGCAGTATTTT	CASSPTSPGTQYF